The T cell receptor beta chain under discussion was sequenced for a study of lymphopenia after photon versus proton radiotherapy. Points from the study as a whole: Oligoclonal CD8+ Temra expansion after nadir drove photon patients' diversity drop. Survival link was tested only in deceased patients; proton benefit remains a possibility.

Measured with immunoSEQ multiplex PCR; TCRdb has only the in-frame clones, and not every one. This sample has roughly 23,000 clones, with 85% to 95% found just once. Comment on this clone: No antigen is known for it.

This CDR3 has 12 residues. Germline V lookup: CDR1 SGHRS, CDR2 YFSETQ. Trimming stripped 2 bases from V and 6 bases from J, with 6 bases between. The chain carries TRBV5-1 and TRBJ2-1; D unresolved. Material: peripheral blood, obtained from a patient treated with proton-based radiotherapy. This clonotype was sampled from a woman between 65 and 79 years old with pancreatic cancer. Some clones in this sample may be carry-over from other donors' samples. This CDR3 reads CASSLGINEQFF. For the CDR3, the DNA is TGCGCCAGCAGCTTAGGTATCAATGAGCAGTTCTTC.